This T cell receptor beta chain was profiled in a study of control samples from healthy donors and cancer patients. Germline trimming cut 8 bases from V and 5 bases from J; bases unmatched to any gene: 13. The CDR3 contains 15 residues. CDR1 is LNHDA, CDR2 SQIVND, per germline (reference sequence). Sequencing was performed with immunoSEQ multiplex PCR; in TCRdb, only in-frame clones are kept and a portion is missing. In the table there are some 130,000 clones, just under 95% of which are singletons. The source is a man younger than 30 in good health. Sequencing input: blood. J is TRBJ1-1 and V is TRBV19; 8 nucleotides agree with TRBD1. Here the CDR3 reads CASGGRADRVTEAFF. The CDR3, as DNA: TGTGCCAGTGGGGGGAGAGCGGACAGGGTGACTGAAGCTTTCTTT. Using reference TRBV19 and TRBJ1-1 for the parts outside the CDR3, the full variable domain is DGGITQSPKYLFRKEGQNVTLSCEQNLNHDAMYWYRQDPGQGLRLIYYSQIVNDFQKGDIAEGYSVSREKKESFPLTVTSAQKNPTAFYLCASGGRADRVTEAFFGQGTRLTVV.